Detailed here is one T cell receptor beta chain. Its antigen is undetermined. This entry is derived from a study of T cell responses to AZD1222 COVID-19 vaccine. Findings and limits, study-wide: Repertoires were obtained only post-peak T cell response. There were mostly white British donors and more females than males, and clonal diversity was possibly underestimated.

Trimming removed 0 bases at V and 5 bases at J, with 10 bases between. The CDR3 length is 14 residues. Germline lookup yields CDR1 SGHTS and CDR2 YDEGEE. Assay: immunoSEQ multiplex PCR; the TCRdb copy retains only in-frame clones and omits some. The table lists about 75,000 clones, about nine tenths of them singletons, with less than 20% in the top ten. Pooling covered second doses at about 4 or about 12 weeks. V gene TRBV5-8 combines with J gene TRBJ2-3, with D possibly TRBD2 on 6 matching bases. The specimen was peripheral blood, collected 28 days after the second AZD1222 dose. This receptor was obtained from an adult who received the AZD1222 COVID-19 vaccine. CDR3 DNA sequence: TGTGCCAGCAGCTTGGTAAGGGGAGGAGATACGCAGTATTTT. It encodes CASSLVRGGDTQYF.